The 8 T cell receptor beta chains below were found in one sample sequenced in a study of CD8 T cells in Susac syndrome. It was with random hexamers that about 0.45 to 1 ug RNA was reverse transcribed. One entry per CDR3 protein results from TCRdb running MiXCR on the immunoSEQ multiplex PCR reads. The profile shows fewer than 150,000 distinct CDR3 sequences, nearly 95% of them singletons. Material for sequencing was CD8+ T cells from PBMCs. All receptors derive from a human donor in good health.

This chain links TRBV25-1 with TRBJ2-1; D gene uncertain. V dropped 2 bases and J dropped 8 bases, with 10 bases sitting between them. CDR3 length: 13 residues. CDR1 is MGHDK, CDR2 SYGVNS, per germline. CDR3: CASSESLADEQFF. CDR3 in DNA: TGTGCCAGCAGTGAAAGTCTTGCTGATGAGCAGTTCTTC.

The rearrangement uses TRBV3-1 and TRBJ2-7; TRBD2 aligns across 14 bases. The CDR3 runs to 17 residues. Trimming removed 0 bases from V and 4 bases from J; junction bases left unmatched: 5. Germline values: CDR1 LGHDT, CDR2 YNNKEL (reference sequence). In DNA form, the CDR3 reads TGTGCCAGCAGCCAAGATCCCGGGACTAGCGGGAGTTACGAGCAGTACTTC. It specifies CASSQDPGTSGSYEQYF.

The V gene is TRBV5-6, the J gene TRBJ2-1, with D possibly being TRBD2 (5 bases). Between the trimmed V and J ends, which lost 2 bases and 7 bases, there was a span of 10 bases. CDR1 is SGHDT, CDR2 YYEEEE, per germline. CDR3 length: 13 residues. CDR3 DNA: TGTGCCAGCAGCTTCGGCAGGACTAATGAGCAGTTCTTC. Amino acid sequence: CASSFGRTNEQFF. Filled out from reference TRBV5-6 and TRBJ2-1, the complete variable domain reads DAGVTQSPTHLIKTRGQQVTLRCSPKSGHDTVSWYQQALGQGPQFIFQYYEEEERQRGNFPDRFSGHQFPNYSSELNVNALLLGDSALYLCASSFGRTNEQFFGPGTRLTVL.

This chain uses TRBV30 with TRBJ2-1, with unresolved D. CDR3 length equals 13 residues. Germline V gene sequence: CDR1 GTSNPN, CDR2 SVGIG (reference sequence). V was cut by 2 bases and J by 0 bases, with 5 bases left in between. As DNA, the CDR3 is TGTGCCTGGAGTCCTTTCTCCTACAATGAGCAGTTCTTC. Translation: CAWSPFSYNEQFF. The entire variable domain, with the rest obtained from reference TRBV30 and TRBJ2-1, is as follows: SQTIHQWPATLVQPVGSPLSLECTVEGTSNPNLYWYRQAAGRGLQLLFYSVGIGQISSEVPQNLSASRPQDRQFILSSKKLLLSDSGFYLCAWSPFSYNEQFFGPGTRLTVL.

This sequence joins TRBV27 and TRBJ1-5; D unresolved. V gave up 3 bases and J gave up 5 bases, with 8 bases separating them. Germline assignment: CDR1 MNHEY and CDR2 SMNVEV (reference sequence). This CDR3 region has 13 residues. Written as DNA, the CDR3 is TGTGCCAGCAGTTTGTCGGTTGATCAGCCCCAGCATTTT. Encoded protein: CASSLSVDQPQHF.

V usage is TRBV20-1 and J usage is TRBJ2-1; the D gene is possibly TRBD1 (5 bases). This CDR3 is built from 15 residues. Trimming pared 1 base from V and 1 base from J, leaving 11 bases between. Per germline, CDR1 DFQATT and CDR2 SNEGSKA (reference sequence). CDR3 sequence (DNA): TGCAGTGCTAGAGGCAAGGGGTCTTCCTACAATGAGCAGTTCTTC. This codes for CSARGKGSSYNEQFF.

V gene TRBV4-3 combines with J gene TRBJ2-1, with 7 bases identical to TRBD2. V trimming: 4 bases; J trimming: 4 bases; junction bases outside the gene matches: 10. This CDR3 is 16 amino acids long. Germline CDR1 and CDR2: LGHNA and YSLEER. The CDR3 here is CASSPDGRGSYNEQFF. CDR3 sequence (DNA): TGCGCCAGCAGCCCGGATGGGCGGGGGTCGTACAATGAGCAGTTCTTC.

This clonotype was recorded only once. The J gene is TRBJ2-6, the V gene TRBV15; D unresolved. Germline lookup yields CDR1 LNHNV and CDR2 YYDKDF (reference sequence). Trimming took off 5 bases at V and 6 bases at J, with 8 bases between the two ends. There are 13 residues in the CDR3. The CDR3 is CATSHVEANVLTF. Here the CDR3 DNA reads TGTGCCACCAGCCACGTCGAGGCCAACGTCCTGACTTTC.